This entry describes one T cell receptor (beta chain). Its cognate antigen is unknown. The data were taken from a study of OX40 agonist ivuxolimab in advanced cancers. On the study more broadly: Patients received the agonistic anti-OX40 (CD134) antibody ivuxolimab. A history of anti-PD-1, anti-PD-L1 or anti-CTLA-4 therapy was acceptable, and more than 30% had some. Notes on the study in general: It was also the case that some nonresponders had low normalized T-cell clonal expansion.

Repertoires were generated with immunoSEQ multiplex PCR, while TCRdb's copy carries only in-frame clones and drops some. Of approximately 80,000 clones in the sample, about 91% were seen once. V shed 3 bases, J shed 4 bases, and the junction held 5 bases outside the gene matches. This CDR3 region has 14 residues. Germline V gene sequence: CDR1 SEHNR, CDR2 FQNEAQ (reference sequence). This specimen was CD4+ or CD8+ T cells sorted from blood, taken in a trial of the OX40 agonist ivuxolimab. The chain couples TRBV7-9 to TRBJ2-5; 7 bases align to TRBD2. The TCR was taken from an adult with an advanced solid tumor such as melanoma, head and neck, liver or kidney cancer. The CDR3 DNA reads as TGTGCCAGCAGCTTGATAGGCGGGGGAGAGACCCAGTACTTC. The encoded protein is CASSLIGGGETQYF.